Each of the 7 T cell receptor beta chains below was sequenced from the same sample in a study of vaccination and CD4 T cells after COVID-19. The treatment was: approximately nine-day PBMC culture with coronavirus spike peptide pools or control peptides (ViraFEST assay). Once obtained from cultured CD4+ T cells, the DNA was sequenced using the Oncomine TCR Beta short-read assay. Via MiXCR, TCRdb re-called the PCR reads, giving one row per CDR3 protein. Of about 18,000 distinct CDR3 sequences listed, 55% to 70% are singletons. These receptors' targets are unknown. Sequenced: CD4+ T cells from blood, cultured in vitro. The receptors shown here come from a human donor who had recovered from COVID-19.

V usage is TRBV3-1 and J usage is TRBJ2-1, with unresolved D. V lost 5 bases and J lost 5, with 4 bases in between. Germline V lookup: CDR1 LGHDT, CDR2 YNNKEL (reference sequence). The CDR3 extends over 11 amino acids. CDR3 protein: CASSTNNEQFF. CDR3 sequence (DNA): TGTGCCAGCAGCACGAACAATGAGCAGTTCTTC.

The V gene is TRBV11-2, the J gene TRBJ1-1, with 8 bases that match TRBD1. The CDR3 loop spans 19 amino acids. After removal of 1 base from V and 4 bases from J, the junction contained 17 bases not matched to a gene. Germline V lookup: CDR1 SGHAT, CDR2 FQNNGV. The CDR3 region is CASSLGPSQGAFTLTEAFF. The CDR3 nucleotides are TGTGCCAGCAGCTTAGGCCCTTCCCAGGGGGCCTTTACCCTCACTGAAGCTTTCTTT.

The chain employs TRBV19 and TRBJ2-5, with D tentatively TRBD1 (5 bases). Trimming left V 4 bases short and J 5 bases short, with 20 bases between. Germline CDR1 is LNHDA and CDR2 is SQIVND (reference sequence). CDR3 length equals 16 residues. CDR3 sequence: CASSTSRGRGLETQYF. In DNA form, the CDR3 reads TGTGCCAGTAGTACATCGCGAGGAAGGGGTTTGGAGACCCAGTACTTC.

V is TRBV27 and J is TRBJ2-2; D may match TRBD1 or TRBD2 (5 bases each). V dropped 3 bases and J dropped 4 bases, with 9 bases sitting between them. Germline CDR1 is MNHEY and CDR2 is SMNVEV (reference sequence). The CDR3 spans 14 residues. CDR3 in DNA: TGTGCCAGCAGTTTTGGGGCGGGCACCGGGGAGCTGTTTTTT. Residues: CASSFGAGTGELFF.

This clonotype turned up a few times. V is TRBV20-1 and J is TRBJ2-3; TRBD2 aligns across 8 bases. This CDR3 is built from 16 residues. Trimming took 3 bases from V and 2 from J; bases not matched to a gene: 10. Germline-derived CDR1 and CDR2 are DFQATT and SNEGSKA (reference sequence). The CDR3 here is CSASSTTSGHTDTQYF. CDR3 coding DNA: TGCAGTGCTAGCTCGACAACTAGCGGACACACAGATACGCAGTATTTT.

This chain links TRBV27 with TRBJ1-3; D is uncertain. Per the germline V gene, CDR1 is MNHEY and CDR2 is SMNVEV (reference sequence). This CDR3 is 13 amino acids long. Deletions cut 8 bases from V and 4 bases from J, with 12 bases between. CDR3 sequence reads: CASGRLPGNTIYF. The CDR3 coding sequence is TGTGCCAGCGGGAGGCTACCGGGAAACACCATATATTTT.

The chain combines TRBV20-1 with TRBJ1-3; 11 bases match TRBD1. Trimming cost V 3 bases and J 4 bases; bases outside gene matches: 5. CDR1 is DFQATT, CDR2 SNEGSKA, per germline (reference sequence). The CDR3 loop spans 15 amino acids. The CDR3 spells CSASPGQGGGNTIYF. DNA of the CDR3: TGCAGTGCTAGCCCGGGACAGGGGGGCGGAAACACCATATATTTT.